This passage covers 26 T cell receptor beta chains from one sample sequenced in a study of shared clonotypes between healthy human individuals. Measured with immunoSEQ multiplex PCR; TCRdb has only the in-frame clones, and not every one. Here the sample spans roughly 2.4 million clones, around 95% being singletons. Sequencing used naive CD4+ T cells sorted from blood. The sample's subset: CD45RA+ positively selected. These receptors all come from a young man in good health.

The V and J genes are TRBV7-9 and TRBJ2-5; no clear D gene. V was shortened by 5 bases and J by 5 bases, with 15 bases between the two germline ends. The CDR3 has 14 residues. The V gene's germline CDR1 is SEHNR and CDR2 FQNEAQ (reference sequence). The CDR3 here is CASSPRLGGETQYF. CDR3 bases: TGTGCCAGCAGCCCCAGGTTGGGTGGGGAGACCCAGTACTTC.

The chain has TRBV4-1 and TRBJ2-7; 10 bases are shared with TRBD1. Germline CDR1 and CDR2: MGHRA and YSYEKL. The junction had 8 bases not matched to a gene; V was cut back by 3 bases and J by 6 bases. The CDR3 runs to 15 residues. The CDR3 DNA reads TGCGCCAGCAGCCAGCTCGGGACAGGGGAGTTCGAGCAGTACTTC. Encoded protein: CASSQLGTGEFEQYF.

The chain has TRBV11-2 and TRBJ2-7, with 7 bases fitting TRBD1. The CDR3 contains 13 residues. The germline V gene has CDR1 SGHAT and CDR2 FQNNGV. The V and J ends lost 7 bases and 2 bases, in that order; junction bases with no gene match: 5. The CDR3 reads CASTLTGTYEQYF. The CDR3 coding sequence is TGTGCCAGCACCCTGACAGGGACCTACGAGCAGTACTTC.

V usage is TRBV19 and J usage is TRBJ1-6; D uncertain. Germline lookup yields CDR1 LNHDA and CDR2 SQIVND (reference sequence). With 3 bases removed from V and 5 bases from J, the gap between germline ends came to 17 bases. CDR3 size: 17 residues. The CDR3: CASSMRGFVMDNSPLHF. The CDR3 DNA reads TGTGCCAGTAGTATGCGGGGATTCGTGATGGATAATTCACCCCTCCACTTT.

V and J are TRBV7-2 and TRBJ2-5, with 13 bases fitting TRBD2. There are 16 residues in the CDR3. V trimming: 5 bases; J trimming: 3 bases; junction bases outside the gene matches: 6. CDR1 is SGHTA and CDR2 is FQGNSA in the germline V gene. This CDR3 is CASSRTSGRGEETQYF. The CDR3 nucleotides read TGTGCCAGCAGCCGGACTAGCGGGAGAGGGGAAGAGACCCAGTACTTC.

The CDR3 reads CASSPAGKNTEAFF. The DNA for the CDR3 is TGTGCCAGCAGTCCCGCAGGGAAGAACACTGAAGCTTTCTTT. The rearrangement links TRBV28 to TRBJ1-1; TRBD1 might be the D (5 bases). V gave up 5 bases and J gave up 1 base, with 11 bases separating them. The CDR3 runs 14 residues. The germline gives CDR1 MDHEN, CDR2 SYDVKM. Full variable domain (outside the CDR3, taken from reference TRBV28 and TRBJ1-1): DVKVTQSSRYLVKRTGEKVFLECVQDMDHENMFWYRQDPGLGLRLIYFSYDVKMKEKGDIPEGYSVSREKKERFSLILESASTNQTSMYLCASSPAGKNTEAFFGQGTRLTVV.

The chain joins TRBV6-6 to TRBJ1-1; D is ambiguous. Germline V gene sequence: CDR1 MNHNY, CDR2 SVGAGI (reference sequence). V was shortened by 6 bases and J by 1 base, with 12 bases between the two germline ends. The length of the CDR3 is 14 residues. The CDR3 nucleotides are TGTGCCAGCAGCAGGCGGGTGGGGAACACTGAAGCTTTCTTT. It is translated as CASSRRVGNTEAFF.

This chain connects TRBV30 to TRBJ2-3; D gene uncertain. The germline gives CDR1 GTSNPN, CDR2 SVGIG (reference sequence). CDR3 size: 15 residues. V was shortened by 2 bases and J by 2 bases, with 14 bases between the two germline ends. This CDR3 is CAWSPVRSTTDTQYF. CDR3 in DNA: TGTGCCTGGAGTCCTGTACGATCTACCACAGATACGCAGTATTTT.

The V gene is TRBV7-9, the J gene TRBJ2-5, with D possibly being TRBD1 (6 bases). The CDR3 spans 13 residues. The germline V and J ends were trimmed by 0 bases and 9 bases, with 11 bases remaining between them. The germline CDR1 and CDR2 sequences are SEHNR and FQNEAQ (reference sequence). The CDR3 sequence is CASSLAQGKAQYF. In nucleotides, the CDR3 is TGTGCCAGCAGCTTAGCACAGGGCAAAGCCCAGTACTTC.

This clone was detected once. V usage is TRBV2 and J usage is TRBJ1-1, with no clear D. Per the germline V gene, CDR1 is SNHLY and CDR2 is FYNNEI. V was shortened by 6 bases and J by 3 bases, with 17 bases between the two germline ends. This CDR3 comprises 15 residues. CDR3 DNA sequence: TGTGCCAGCAGAGGCAGGTGGGGAACGGACACTGAAGCTTTCTTT. This encodes CASRGRWGTDTEAFF.

The genes are TRBV30 and TRBJ2-2; D assignment may be TRBD1 or TRBD2 (6 bases each). V shed 0 bases and J shed 4 bases, with 9 bases lying between them. Germline CDR1 GTSNPN, CDR2 SVGIG (reference sequence). The CDR3 totals 14 residues. The CDR3 spells CAWSVPGATGELFF. The CDR3 DNA is TGTGCCTGGAGTGTCCCGGGGGCCACCGGGGAGCTGTTTTTT.

This rearrangement joins TRBV18 to TRBJ2-2, with 9 bases identical to TRBD1. This CDR3 has 15 residues. V was pared by 4 bases and J by 3 bases, with 3 bases of the junction left unmatched. Germline V CDR1 and CDR2: KGHSH, LQKENI. The CDR3 region is CASSQGTGYTGELFF. The CDR3 DNA is TGTGCCAGCTCACAAGGGACAGGGTACACCGGGGAGCTGTTTTTT.

CDR3 sequence (DNA): TGTGCCAGCAGCCATGGCGGGGGGGTTTACGAGCAGTACTTC. Amino acid sequence: CASSHGGGVYEQYF. The J gene is TRBJ2-7, the V gene TRBV16; 9 nucleotides line up with TRBD2. This CDR3 is 14 amino acids long. Germline V gene sequence: CDR1 KGHSY, CDR2 FQNENV. The V and J ends lost 3 bases and 4 bases, in that order; junction bases with no gene match: 4.

This clone was counted a few times. V is TRBV10-3 and J is TRBJ2-2, with 9 bases that match TRBD1. Trimming removed 6 bases from V and 3 bases from J; junction bases left unmatched: 2. This CDR3 spans 14 amino acids. CDR1 and CDR2 (germline): ENHRY, SYGVKD. CDR3 sequence (DNA): TGTGCCATCAGGACAGGGGGGGACACCGGGGAGCTGTTTTTT. The encoded protein is CAIRTGGDTGELFF.

The V gene is TRBV9, the J gene TRBJ2-7; D is ambiguous. Germline lookup yields CDR1 SGDLS and CDR2 YYNGEE. The ends were cut back, 4 bases at V and 9 bases at J, with 14 bases in the middle. This CDR3 region has 12 residues. CDR3 amino acids: CASSSPLGRQYF. The DNA for the CDR3 is TGTGCCAGCAGCTCTCCGCTAGGAAGGCAGTACTTC.

The genes are TRBV6-1 and TRBJ2-5; no clear D. The V and J ends lost 3 bases and 5 bases respectively, with 13 bases between them. Germline V gene data show CDR1 as MNHNS and CDR2 as SASEGT. The CDR3 is 14 amino acids. The CDR3 bases are TGTGCCAGCAGTGACAACACCCTGGGGGAGACCCAGTACTTC. Translated: CASSDNTLGETQYF.

As regards this clone: The same CDR3 is also encoded by other DNA sequences in this sample. The V and J genes are TRBV30 and TRBJ1-2; D gene ambiguous. The CDR3 covers 12 residues. In germline, CDR1 is GTSNPN, CDR2 SVGIG (reference sequence). Deletions cut 4 bases from V and 7 bases from J, with 13 bases between. CDR3 sequence (DNA): TGTGCCTGGACCGTCACTGAGGGTGGCTACACCTTC. Translated: CAWTVTEGGYTF.

The gene calls are TRBV4-3 and TRBJ2-5; 10 bases fit TRBD2. This CDR3 comprises 16 residues. From germline, CDR1 is LGHNA and CDR2 YSLEER. J lost 5 bases, V lost 0 bases, and 6 bases had no gene match. CDR3: CASSQDRTSGWETQYF. The CDR3 coding sequence is TGCGCCAGCAGCCAAGATAGGACTAGCGGCTGGGAGACCCAGTACTTC.

In the case of this clone: At one of its ends the junction is not consistent with the germline gene, which may arise from a read error. The same CDR3 can be traced to other DNA sequences in this sample. The rearrangement uses TRBV30 and TRBJ2-1, with a weak D call TRBD2 (5 bases). This CDR3 is built from 11 residues. Germline V gene data show CDR1 as GTSNPN and CDR2 as SVGIG (reference sequence). The CDR3 here is CAIGLANEQFF. The DNA of the CDR3 is TGTGCTATTGGACTGGCCAATGAGCAATTCTTC.

This clone was seen only once. The chain joins TRBV10-3 to TRBJ1-1; D remains unclear. Germline V CDR1 and CDR2: ENHRY, SYGVKD. Trimming pared 6 bases from V and 0 bases from J, leaving 11 bases between. This CDR3 contains 14 residues. The CDR3 loop reads CAISQSYLNTEAFF. In DNA form, the CDR3 reads TGTGCCATCAGCCAATCTTACTTGAACACTGAAGCTTTCTTT.

The count of this clone is one. V usage is TRBV6-5 and J usage is TRBJ2-5; D is unclear. V shed 4 bases and J shed 5 bases, with 8 bases lying between them. Germline CDR1 is MNHEY and CDR2 is SVGAGI. The CDR3 is 12 residues long. Here the CDR3 DNA reads TGTGCCAGCAGTTTAGGGCGGGAGACCCAGTACTTC. Its protein product is CASSLGRETQYF.

This clone was seen just once. Written as DNA, the CDR3 is TGCGCCAGCAGTGAGTACTGGGGGAACGAGCAGTACTTC. Residues: CASSEYWGNEQYF. The chain carries TRBV10-1 and TRBJ2-7, with D possibly being TRBD1 or TRBD2 (5 bases each). Trimming removed 1 base from V and 5 bases from J, with 9 bases in between. Per the germline V gene, CDR1 is WNHNN and CDR2 is SYGVQD (reference sequence). CDR3 length: 13 residues.

To note about this clone: In the same sample, other DNA sequences code for this CDR3. The chain recombines TRBV25-1 with TRBJ1-2; 8 nucleotides match TRBD1. This CDR3 comprises 15 residues. Trimming took 1 base from V and 3 from J; bases not matched to a gene: 4. Germline V gene lookup returns CDR1 MGHDK and CDR2 SYGVNS. The CDR3 DNA reads as TGTGCCAGCAGTGAATCGGGGACAGGCGACTATGGCTACACCTTC. Its translation is CASSESGTGDYGYTF.

The gene calls are TRBV15 and TRBJ2-1; 7 bases map to TRBD2. The germline V gene has CDR1 LNHNV and CDR2 YYDKDF (reference sequence). This CDR3 spans 16 amino acids. The ends lost 1 base at V and 4 bases at J; junction bases unmatched: 7. The CDR3 loop is CATSRAPAGLYNEQFF. Here the CDR3 DNA reads TGTGCCACCAGCAGAGCGCCAGCGGGATTATACAATGAGCAGTTCTTC.

The chain is built from TRBV7-8 and TRBJ2-7; perhaps TRBD2 as D (6 bases). This CDR3 has 12 residues. V lost 5 bases, J lost 3 bases, and 8 bases lay in between. From germline, CDR1 is SGHVS and CDR2 FQNEAQ. CDR3 nucleotide sequence: TGTGCCAGCAGCGCGACTAGCTACGAGCAGTACTTC. It specifies CASSATSYEQYF.

The genes are TRBV2 and TRBJ1-4; D may be TRBD1 (6 bases). The V gene lost 6 bases and the J gene lost 4 bases, with 9 bases spanning the gap. Germline CDR1 is SNHLY and CDR2 is FYNNEI. The length of the CDR3 is 13 residues. CDR3 DNA sequence: TGTGCCAGCAGGGACAGCTTTAATGAAAAACTGTTTTTT. As protein: CASRDSFNEKLFF.